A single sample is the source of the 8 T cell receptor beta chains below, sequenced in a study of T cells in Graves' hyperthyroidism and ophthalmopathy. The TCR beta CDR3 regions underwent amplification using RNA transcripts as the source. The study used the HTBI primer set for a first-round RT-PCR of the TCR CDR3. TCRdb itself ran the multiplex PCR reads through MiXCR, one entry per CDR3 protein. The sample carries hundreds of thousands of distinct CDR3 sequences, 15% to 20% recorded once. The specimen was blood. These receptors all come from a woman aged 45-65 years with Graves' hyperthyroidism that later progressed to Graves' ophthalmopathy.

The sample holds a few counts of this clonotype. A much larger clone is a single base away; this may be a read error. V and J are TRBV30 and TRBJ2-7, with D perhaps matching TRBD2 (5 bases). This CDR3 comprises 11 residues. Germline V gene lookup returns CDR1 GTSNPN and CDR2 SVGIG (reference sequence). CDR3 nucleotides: TGTACCTGGAGTGGAGGTTACGAGCAGTACTTC. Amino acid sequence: CTWSGGYEQYF.

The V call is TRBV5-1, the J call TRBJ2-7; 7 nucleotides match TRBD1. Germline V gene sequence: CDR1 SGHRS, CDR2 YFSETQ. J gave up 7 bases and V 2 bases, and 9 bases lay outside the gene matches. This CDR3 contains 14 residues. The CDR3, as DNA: TGCGCCAGCAGCTTCGGACAGGCTCCTGGAGAGCAGTACTTC. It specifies CASSFGQAPGEQYF.

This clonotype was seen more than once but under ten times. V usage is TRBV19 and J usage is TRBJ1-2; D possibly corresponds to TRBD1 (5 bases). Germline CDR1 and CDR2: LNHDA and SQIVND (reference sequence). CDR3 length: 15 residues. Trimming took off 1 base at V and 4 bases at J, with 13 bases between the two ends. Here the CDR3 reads CASSIANGAGYGYTF. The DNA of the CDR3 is TGTGCCAGTAGTATAGCGAACGGGGCCGGCTATGGCTACACCTTC. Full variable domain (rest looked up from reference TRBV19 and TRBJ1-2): DGGITQSPKYLFRKEGQNVTLSCEQNLNHDAMYWYRQDPGQGLRLIYYSQIVNDFQKGDIAEGYSVSREKKESFPLTVTSAQKNPTAFYLCASSIANGAGYGYTFGSGTRLTVV.

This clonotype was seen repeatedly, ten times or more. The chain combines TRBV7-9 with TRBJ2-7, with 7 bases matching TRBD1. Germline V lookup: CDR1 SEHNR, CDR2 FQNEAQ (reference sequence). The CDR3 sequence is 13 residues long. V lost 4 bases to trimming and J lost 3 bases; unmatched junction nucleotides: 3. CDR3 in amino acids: CASSSGTDYEQYF. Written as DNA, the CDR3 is TGTGCCAGCAGCTCCGGGACAGACTACGAGCAGTACTTC.

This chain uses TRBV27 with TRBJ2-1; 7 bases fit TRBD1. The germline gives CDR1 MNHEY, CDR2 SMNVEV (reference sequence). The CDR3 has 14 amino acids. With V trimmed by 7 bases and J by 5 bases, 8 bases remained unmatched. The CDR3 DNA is TGTGCCAGCACCTTACAGGGGCCCAACAATGAGCAGTTCTTC. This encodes CASTLQGPNNEQFF.

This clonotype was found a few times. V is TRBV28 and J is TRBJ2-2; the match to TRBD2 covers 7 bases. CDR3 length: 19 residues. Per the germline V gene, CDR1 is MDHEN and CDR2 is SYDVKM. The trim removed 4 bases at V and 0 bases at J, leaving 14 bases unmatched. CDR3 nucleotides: TGTGCCAGCAGTTCCCGACCAAGGACTAGGGGATCGAACACCGGGGAGCTGTTTTTT. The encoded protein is CASSSRPRTRGSNTGELFF.

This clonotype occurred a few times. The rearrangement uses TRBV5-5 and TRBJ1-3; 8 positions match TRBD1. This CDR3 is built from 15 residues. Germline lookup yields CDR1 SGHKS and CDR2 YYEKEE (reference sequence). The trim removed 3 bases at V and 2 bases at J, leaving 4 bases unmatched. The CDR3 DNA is TGTGCCAGCAGCTCCGACAGGGGTACTGGAAACACCATATATTTT. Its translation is CASSSDRGTGNTIYF.

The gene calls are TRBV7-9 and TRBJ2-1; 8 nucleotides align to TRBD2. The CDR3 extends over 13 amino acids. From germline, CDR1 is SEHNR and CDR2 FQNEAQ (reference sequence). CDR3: CVHSGSKYNEQFF. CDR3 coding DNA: TGTGTCCACAGCGGGAGTAAGTACAATGAGCAGTTCTTC.